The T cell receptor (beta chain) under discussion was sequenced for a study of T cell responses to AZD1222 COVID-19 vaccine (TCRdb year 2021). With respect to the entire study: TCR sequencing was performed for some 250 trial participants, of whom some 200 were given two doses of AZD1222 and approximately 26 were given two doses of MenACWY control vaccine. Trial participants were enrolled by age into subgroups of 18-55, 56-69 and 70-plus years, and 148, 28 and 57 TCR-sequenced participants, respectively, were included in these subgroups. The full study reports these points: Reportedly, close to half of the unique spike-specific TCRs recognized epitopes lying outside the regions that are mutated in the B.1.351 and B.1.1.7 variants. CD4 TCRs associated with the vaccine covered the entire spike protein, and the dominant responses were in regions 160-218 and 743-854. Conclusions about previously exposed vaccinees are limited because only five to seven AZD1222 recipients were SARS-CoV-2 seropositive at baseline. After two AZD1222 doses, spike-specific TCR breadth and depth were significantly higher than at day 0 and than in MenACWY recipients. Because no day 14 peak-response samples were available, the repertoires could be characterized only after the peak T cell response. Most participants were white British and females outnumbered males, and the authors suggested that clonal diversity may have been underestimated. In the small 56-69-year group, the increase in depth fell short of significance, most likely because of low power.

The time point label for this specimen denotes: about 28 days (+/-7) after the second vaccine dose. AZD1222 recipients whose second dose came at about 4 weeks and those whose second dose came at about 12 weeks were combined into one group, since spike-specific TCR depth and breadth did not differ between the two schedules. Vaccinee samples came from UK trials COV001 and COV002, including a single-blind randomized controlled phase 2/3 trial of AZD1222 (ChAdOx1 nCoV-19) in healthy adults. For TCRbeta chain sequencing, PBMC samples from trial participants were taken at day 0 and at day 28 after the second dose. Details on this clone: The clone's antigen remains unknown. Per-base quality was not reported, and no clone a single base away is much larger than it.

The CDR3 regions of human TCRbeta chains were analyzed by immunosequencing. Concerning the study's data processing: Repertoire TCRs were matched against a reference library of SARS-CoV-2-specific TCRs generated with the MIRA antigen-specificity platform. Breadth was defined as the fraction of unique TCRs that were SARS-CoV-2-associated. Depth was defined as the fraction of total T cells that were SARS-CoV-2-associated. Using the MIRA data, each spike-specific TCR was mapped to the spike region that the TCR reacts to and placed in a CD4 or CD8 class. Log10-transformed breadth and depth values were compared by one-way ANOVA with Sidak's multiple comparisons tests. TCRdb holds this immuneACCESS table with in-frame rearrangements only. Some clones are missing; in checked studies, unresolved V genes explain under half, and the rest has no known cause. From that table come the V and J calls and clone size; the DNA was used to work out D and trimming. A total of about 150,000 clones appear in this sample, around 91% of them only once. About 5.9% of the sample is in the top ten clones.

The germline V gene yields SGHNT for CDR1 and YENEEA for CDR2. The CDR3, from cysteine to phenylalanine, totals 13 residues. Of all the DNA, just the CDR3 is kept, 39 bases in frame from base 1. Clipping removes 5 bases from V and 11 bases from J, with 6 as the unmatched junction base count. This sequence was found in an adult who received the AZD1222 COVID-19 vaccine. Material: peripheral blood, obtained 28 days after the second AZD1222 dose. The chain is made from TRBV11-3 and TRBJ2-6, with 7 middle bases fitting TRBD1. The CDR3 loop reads CASSRQGSDVLTF. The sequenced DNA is TGTGCCAGCAGCAGACAGGGATCAGACGTCCTGACTTTC.